The 9 T cell receptor beta chains listed next were all sequenced from one sample in a study of Ad26.COV2.S vaccination and SARS-CoV-2 variants. Treatment defined: 15 to 20 received Ad26.COV2.S at low or high dose, single or two shots; about 5 received placebo; per-sample allocation not given. At day 63 after the first vaccine or placebo injection, samples were drawn. The repertoire was sequenced with immunoSEQ multiplex PCR; TCRdb's copy has only in-frame clones and lacks some. The sample has roughly 300,000 clones, around 89% seen once. The input for sequencing was peripheral blood, taken in a trial of Ad26.COV2.S vaccine versus placebo. The source is a person between 18 and 65 years old who received the Ad26.COV2.S COVID-19 vaccine or a placebo.

The chain joins TRBV4-2 to TRBJ2-3; a possible D gene is TRBD2 (7 bases). The germline V gene has CDR1 LGHNA and CDR2 YNFKEQ. V shed 0 bases and J shed 7 bases, with 26 bases lying between them. The CDR3 runs to 19 residues. In nucleotides, the CDR3 is TGTGCCAGCAGCCAAGAATCCCCCCCCTCGGCGGGGGCCAGGCATACGCAGTATTTT. Translated, it gives CASSQESPPSAGARHTQYF.

This clone has a single count. The V call is TRBV6-6, the J call TRBJ1-1; 7 nucleotides agree with TRBD1. V shed 6 bases, J shed 0 bases, and the junction held 10 bases outside the gene matches. Germline V lookup: CDR1 MNHNY, CDR2 SVGAGI (reference sequence). This CDR3 is 16 amino acids long. The CDR3 DNA is TGTGCCAGCAGACCACCGGGACAGCCCATGAACACTGAAGCTTTCTTT. As protein: CASRPPGQPMNTEAFF.

This chain connects TRBV6-5 to TRBJ1-4, with D unresolved. The CDR3 length is 14 residues. Germline values: CDR1 MNHEY, CDR2 SVGAGI. Trimming left V 6 bases short and J 0 bases short, with 8 bases between. CDR3 sequence: CASRPRTTNEKLFF. The CDR3 bases are TGTGCCAGCAGACCCAGGACAACTAATGAAAAACTGTTTTTT.

The table lists this clone with a count of one. The chain recombines TRBV19 with TRBJ2-5, with TRBD2 matching over 7 bases. Germline V gene lookup returns CDR1 LNHDA and CDR2 SQIVND (reference sequence). Trimming removed 10 bases from V and 4 bases from J; junction bases left unmatched: 3. CDR3 length: 11 residues. The CDR3 here is CATQRGETQYF. The CDR3, as DNA: TGTGCCACACAGCGGGGAGAGACCCAGTACTTC.

The chain has TRBV15 and TRBJ1-2; 8 nucleotides align to TRBD1. Trimming removed 4 bases from V and 7 bases from J; junction bases left unmatched: 8. The CDR3 extends over 14 amino acids. Germline CDR1 reads LNHNV; CDR2 reads YYDKDF (reference sequence). CDR3 in amino acids: CATSTQTGVGGYTF. CDR3 DNA: TGTGCCACCAGCACACAGACAGGGGTTGGTGGCTACACCTTC. The full variable domain, rest sourced from reference TRBV15 and TRBJ1-2, is DAMVIQNPRYQVTQFGKPVTLSCSQTLNHNVMYWYQQKSSQAPKLLFHYYDKDFNNEADTPDNFQSRRPNTSFCFLDIRSPGLGDTAMYLCATSTQTGVGGYTFGSGTRLTVV.

This clone has a single count. V is TRBV20-1 and J is TRBJ1-1; 11 bases are a match to TRBD1. CDR1 and CDR2 (germline): DFQATT, SNEGSKA (reference sequence). This CDR3 has 15 residues. J was trimmed by 4 bases and V by 3 bases; bases with no gene match: 7. The CDR3 DNA reads as TGCAGTGCTAGTGGGGACAGGGGGAGGAGCACTGAAGCTTTCTTT. It translates to CSASGDRGRSTEAFF.

This clone has only a few counts. The chain employs TRBV19 and TRBJ2-5; D not certain. CDR3 length: 15 residues. CDR1 is LNHDA and CDR2 is SQIVND in the germline V gene (reference sequence). V was pared by 5 bases and J by 2 bases, with 15 bases between. This CDR3 is CASSPRLSVQETQYF. The CDR3 nucleotides read TGTGCCAGTAGTCCCCGACTGAGCGTACAAGAGACCCAGTACTTC.

V is TRBV28 and J is TRBJ1-1; D gene ambiguous. V lost 10 bases, J lost 1 base, and 13 bases lay in between. Germline V CDR1 and CDR2: MDHEN, SYDVKM. The CDR3 is made up of 13 amino acids. Here the CDR3 reads CATLRLRNTEAFF. CDR3 nucleotide sequence: TGTGCCACCTTACGACTCAGGAACACTGAAGCTTTCTTT.

This clone was counted only a few times. The chain links TRBV25-1 to TRBJ2-2; D is unresolved. The V gene's germline CDR1 is MGHDK and CDR2 SYGVNS. The CDR3 is 12 amino acids. V lost 2 bases and J lost 4, with 2 bases in between. The CDR3: CASSEATGELFF. As DNA, the CDR3 is TGTGCCAGCAGTGAAGCCACCGGGGAGCTGTTTTTT.